This T cell receptor (beta chain) stems from a study of a mutant IDH1 vaccine in newly diagnosed glioma. The wider study: Radiotherapy, temozolomide, or both had been given previously, and both were given to most.

Libraries were prepared by immunoSEQ multiplex PCR; TCRdb keeps only in-frame clonotypes and omits some of them. The data show about 27,000 clones, about 92% seen once. This CDR3 region has 13 residues. V shed 6 bases and J shed 4 bases, with 10 bases lying between them. Germline V gives CDR1 SGHTA, CDR2 FQGNSA. Indicated time point: baseline, week 1 (first vaccination visit). Described treatment: pre-vaccination baseline after standard-of-care therapy. Patients carried new grade 3 or 4 IDH1-mutant astrocytomas lacking nuclear ATRX. This TCR derives from a man between 40 and 49 years old with glioma. This chain links TRBV7-2 with TRBJ2-1; D is unclear. This specimen consisted of PBMCs, obtained from a glioma patient treated with radiotherapy, temozolomide or both. In DNA form, the CDR3 reads TGTGCCAGCAGTCGCAATGTTTACAATGAGCAGTTCTTC. Translating it yields CASSRNVYNEQFF.